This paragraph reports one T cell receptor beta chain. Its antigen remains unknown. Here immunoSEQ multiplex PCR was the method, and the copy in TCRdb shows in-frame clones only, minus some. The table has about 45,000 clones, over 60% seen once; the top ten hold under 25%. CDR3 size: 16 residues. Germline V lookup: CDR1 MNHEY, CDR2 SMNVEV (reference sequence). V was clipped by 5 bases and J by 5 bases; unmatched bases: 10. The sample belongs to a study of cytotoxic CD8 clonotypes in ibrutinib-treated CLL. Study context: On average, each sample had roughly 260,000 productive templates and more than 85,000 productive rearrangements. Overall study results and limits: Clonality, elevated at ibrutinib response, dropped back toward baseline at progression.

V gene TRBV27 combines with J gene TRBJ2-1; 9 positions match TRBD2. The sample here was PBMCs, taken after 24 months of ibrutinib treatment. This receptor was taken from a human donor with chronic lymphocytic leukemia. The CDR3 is CASSVRGGGRDNEQFF. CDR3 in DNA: TGTGCCAGCAGTGTCCGCGGGGGCGGGAGGGACAATGAGCAGTTCTTC.